A selection of T cell receptor beta chains follows, all from one sample in a study of human T cells and chemical hapten exposure. One entry per CDR3 protein, called by TCRdb with MiXCR from the RACE reads. The sample records roughly 200,000 distinct CDR3 sequences, about 25% being singletons. The source was whole blood, collected in connection with sensitization to the hapten diphenylcyclopropenone (DPC). These receptors all come from a woman aged 40 to 55 with alopecia areata. Some clones in this sample may be carry-over from other donors' samples. CDR3s include the opening cysteine and the closing phenylalanine or tryptophan. A D gene is named only where the DNA matches it firmly. For some rows the clone size is stated as once, few or many, or as a class when expanded; others skip it.

j_call,cdr3_length,d_call,clone_size,v_call,cdr3_nt,cdr3_aa
TRBJ1-3,14,NA,NA,TRBV15,TGTGCCACCAGCAGAGATTCGGCAGGAAACACCATATATTTT,CATSRDSAGNTIYF
TRBJ1-1,15,NA,NA,TRBV27,TGTGCCAGCAGTTTATCGGGAGGGGTGAGGACTGAAGCTTTCTTT,CASSLSGGVRTEAFF
TRBJ2-7,14,NA,NA,TRBV27,TGTGCCAGCAGTGGCAGGGCCCCAAACTACGAGCAGTACTTC,CASSGRAPNYEQYF
TRBJ2-3,13,TRBD2,NA,TRBV29-1,TGCAGCGTTTCATCTAGGGAGGGGAGTACGCAGTATTTT,CSVSSREGSTQYF
TRBJ2-7,14,NA,NA,TRBV7-8,TGTGCCAGCCGCCCCCTGGACCGGGAACACGAGCAGTACTTC,CASRPLDREHEQYF
TRBJ2-3,15,TRBD2,few,TRBV3-1,TGTGCCAGCACCCCCCGGGCGGGAGGGCCAGATACGCAGTATTTT,CASTPRAGGPDTQYF
TRBJ2-7,15,NA,few,TRBV5-5,TGTGCCAGCAGCTTGGTATCAGGGGATGGATACGAGCAGTACTTC,CASSLVSGDGYEQYF
TRBJ2-2,16,NA,few,TRBV19,TGTGCCAGTAGTAGTACCGGGGGCTGGAACACCGGGGAGCTGTTTTTT,CASSSTGGWNTGELFF
TRBJ1-1,13,NA,few,TRBV4-3,TGCGCCAGCAGCCCCGCCCGGTCCACTGAAGCTTTCTTT,CASSPARSTEAFF
TRBJ1-1,16,NA,NA,TRBV28,TGTGCCAGCAGTTTATGGGCAGGGAGTTCGAACACTGAAGCTTTCTTT,CASSLWAGSSNTEAFF
TRBJ2-2,13,NA,few,TRBV28,TGTGCCAGCAGGACGGTGAACACCGGGGAGCTGTTTTTT,CASRTVNTGELFF
TRBJ2-7,16,TRBD2,few,TRBV27,TGTGCCAGCAGTTTGTTACGGACTAGCGGGACCTACGAGCAGTACTTC,CASSLLRTSGTYEQYF
TRBJ2-5,12,NA,few,TRBV7-2,TGTGCCAGCAGCTTCTCTGGGGCGACCCAGTACTTC,CASSFSGATQYF
TRBJ1-1,12,NA,NA,TRBV10-3,TGTGCCATCAGTCAGACGGAGGGGGAAGCTTTCTTT,CAISQTEGEAFF